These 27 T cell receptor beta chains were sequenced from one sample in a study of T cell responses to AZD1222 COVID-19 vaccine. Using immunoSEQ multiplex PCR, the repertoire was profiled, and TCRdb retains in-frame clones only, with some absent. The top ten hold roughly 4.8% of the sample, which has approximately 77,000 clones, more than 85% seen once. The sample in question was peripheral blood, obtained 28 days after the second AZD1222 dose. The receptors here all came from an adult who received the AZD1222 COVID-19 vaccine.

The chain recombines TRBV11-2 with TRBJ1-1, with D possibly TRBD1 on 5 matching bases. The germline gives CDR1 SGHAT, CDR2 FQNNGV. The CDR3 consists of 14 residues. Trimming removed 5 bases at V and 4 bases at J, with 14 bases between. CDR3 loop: CASSPGPVRTEAFF. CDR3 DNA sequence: TGTGCCAGCAGCCCAGGGCCGGTTCGCACTGAAGCTTTCTTT. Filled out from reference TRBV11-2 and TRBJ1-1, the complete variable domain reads EAGVAQSPRYKIIEKRQSVAFWCNPISGHATLYWYQQILGQGPKLLIQFQNNGVVDDSQLPKDRFSAERLKGVDSTLKIQPAKLEDSAVYLCASSPGPVRTEAFFGQGTRLTVV.

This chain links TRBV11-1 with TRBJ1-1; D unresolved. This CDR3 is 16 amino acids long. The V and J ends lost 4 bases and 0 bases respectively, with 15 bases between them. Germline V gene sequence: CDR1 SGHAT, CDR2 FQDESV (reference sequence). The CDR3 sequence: CASSSETSLLNTEAFF. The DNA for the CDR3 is TGTGCCAGCAGCTCCGAGACATCCCTCCTGAACACTGAAGCTTTCTTT.

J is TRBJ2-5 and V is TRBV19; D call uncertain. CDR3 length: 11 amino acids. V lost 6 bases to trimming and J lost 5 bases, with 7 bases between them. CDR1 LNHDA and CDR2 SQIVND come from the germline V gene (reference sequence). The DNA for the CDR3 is TGTGCCAGTAGGGCTGGGGAGACCCAGTACTTC. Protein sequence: CASRAGETQYF.

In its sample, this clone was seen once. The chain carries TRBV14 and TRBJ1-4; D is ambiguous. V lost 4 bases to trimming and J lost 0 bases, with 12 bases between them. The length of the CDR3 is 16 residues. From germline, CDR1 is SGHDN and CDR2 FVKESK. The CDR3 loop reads CASSPGKSATNEKLFF. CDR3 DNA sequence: TGTGCCAGCAGCCCGGGGAAATCTGCAACTAATGAAAAACTGTTTTTT.

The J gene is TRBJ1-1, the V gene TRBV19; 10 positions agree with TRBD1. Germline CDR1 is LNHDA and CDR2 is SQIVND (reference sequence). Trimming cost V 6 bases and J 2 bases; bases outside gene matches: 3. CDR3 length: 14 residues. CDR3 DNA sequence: TGTGCCAGTAGAGAGACAGGGGGCAACACTGAAGCTTTCTTT. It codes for CASRETGGNTEAFF.

In DNA form, the CDR3 reads TGTGCCAGCAGTGGACAGGCTAGCACAGATACGCAGTATTTT. Its translation: CASSGQASTDTQYF. The chain joins TRBV2 to TRBJ2-3; D possibly corresponds to TRBD1 (6 bases). The germline V gene has CDR1 SNHLY and CDR2 FYNNEI. This CDR3 has 14 amino acids. The V gene lost 4 bases and the J gene lost 0 bases, with 8 bases spanning the gap.

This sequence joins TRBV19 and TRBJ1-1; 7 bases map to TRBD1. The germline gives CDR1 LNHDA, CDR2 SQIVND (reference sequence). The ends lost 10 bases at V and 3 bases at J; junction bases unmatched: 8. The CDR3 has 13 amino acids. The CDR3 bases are TGTGCCACCTTGGGCAGGGGGTACACTGAAGCTTTCTTT. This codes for CATLGRGYTEAFF.

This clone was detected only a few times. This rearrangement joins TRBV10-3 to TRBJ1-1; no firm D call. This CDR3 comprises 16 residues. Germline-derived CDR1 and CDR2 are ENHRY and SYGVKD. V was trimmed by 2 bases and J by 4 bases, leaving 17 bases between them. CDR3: CAISETANSPLTEAFF. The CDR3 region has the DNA TGTGCCATCAGTGAGACGGCGAACAGCCCACTCACTGAAGCTTTCTTT.

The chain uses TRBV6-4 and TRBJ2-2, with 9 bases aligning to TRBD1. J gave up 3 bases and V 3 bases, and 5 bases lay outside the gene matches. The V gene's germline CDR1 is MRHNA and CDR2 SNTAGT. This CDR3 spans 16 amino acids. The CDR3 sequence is CASSDPRDRDTGELFF. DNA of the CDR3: TGTGCCAGCAGTGATCCCCGGGACAGGGACACCGGGGAGCTGTTTTTT.

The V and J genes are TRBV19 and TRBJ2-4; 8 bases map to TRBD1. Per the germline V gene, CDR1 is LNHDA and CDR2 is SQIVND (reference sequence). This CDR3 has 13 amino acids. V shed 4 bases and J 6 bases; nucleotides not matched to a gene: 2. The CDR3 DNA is TGTGCCAGTAGTACCGGGACAGGAAACATTCAGTACTTC. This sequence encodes CASSTGTGNIQYF.

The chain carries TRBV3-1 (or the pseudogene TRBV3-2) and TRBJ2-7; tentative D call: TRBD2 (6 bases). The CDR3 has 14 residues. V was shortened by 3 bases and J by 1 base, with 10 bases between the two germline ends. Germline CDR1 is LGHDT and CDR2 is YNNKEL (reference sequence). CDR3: CASSQGLNSYEQYF. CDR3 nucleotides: TGTGCCAGCAGCCAGGGACTTAATTCCTACGAGCAGTACTTC.

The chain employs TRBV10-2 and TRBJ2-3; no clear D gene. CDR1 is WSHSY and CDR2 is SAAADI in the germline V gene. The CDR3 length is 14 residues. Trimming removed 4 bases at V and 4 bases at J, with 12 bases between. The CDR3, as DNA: TGCGCCAGCAGTGCCGCCCTAGTAGCAGATACGCAGTATTTT. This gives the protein CASSAALVADTQYF.

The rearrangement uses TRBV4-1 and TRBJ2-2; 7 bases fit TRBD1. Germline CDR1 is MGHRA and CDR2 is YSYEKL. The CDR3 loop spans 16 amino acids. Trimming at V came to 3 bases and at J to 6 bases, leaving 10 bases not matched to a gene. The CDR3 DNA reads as TGCGCCAGCAGCCAGAACAGGGGCCCCGCCGCCGGGGAGCTGTTTTTT. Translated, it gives CASSQNRGPAAGELFF.

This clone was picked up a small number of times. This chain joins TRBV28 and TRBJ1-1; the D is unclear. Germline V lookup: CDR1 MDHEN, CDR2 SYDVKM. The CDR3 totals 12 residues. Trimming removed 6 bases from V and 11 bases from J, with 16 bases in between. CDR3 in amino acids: CASRSRARRAFF. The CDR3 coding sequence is TGTGCCAGCAGATCCCGGGCCCGGCGGGCTTTCTTT. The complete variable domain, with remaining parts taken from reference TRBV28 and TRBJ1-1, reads DVKVTQSSRYLVKRTGEKVFLECVQDMDHENMFWYRQDPGLGLRLIYFSYDVKMKEKGDIPEGYSVSREKKERFSLILESASTNQTSMYLCASRSRARRAFFGQGTRLTVV.

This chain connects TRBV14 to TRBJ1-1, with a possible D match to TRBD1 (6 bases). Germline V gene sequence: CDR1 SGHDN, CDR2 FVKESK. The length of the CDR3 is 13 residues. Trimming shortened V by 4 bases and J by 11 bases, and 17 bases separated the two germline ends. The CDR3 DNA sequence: TGTGCCAGCAGCCGGGGGCCGGAGCCCGAGGCTTTCTTT. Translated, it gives CASSRGPEPEAFF.

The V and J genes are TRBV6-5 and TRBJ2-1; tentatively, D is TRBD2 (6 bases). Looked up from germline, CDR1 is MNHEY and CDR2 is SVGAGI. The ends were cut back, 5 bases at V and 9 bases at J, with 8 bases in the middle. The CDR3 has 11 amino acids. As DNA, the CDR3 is TGTGCCAGCAGTCGAGCGGGTGAGCAGTTCTTC. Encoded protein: CASSRAGEQFF.

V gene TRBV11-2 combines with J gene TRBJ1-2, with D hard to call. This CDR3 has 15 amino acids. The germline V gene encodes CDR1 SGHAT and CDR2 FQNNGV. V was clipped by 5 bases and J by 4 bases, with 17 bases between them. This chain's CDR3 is CASSAMLTWAYGYTF. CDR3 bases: TGTGCCAGCAGCGCAATGCTCACTTGGGCCTATGGCTACACCTTC.

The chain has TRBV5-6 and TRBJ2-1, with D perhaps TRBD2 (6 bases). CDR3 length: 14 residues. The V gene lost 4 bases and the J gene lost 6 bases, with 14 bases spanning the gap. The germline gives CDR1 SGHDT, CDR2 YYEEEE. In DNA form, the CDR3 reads TGTGCCAGCAGCCGGGCGGGAATTATCAATGAGCAGTTCTTC. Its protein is CASSRAGIINEQFF. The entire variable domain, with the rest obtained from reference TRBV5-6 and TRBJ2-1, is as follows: DAGVTQSPTHLIKTRGQQVTLRCSPKSGHDTVSWYQQALGQGPQFIFQYYEEEERQRGNFPDRFSGHQFPNYSSELNVNALLLGDSALYLCASSRAGIINEQFFGPGTRLTVL.

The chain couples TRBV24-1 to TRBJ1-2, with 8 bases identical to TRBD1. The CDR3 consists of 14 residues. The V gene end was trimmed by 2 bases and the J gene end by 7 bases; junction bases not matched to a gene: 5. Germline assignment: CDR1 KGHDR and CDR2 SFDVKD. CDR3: CATSDSRRGLGYTF. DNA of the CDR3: TGTGCCACCAGTGATTCCCGCAGGGGGCTTGGCTACACCTTC.

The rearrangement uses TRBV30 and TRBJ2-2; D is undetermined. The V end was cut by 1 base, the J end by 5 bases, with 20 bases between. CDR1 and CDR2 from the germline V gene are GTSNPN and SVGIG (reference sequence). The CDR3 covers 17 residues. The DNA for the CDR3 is TGTGCCTGGAGTGCCACGTCCGGGCCCCCCTGGACCGGGGAGCTGTTTTTT. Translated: CAWSATSGPPWTGELFF. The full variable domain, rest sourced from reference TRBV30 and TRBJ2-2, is SQTIHQWPATLVQPVGSPLSLECTVEGTSNPNLYWYRQAAGRGLQLLFYSVGIGQISSEVPQNLSASRPQDRQFILSSKKLLLSDSGFYLCAWSATSGPPWTGELFFGEGSRLTVL.

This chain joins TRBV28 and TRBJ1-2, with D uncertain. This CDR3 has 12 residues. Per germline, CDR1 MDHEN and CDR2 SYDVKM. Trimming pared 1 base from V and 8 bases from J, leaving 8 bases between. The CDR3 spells CASSLSVGGYTF. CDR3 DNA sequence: TGTGCCAGCAGTTTATCCGTAGGGGGCTACACCTTC.

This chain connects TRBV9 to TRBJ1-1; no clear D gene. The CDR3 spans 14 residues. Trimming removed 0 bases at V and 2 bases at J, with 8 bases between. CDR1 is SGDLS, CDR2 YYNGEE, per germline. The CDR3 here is CASSVAWGNTEAFF. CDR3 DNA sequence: TGTGCCAGCAGCGTAGCTTGGGGAAACACTGAAGCTTTCTTT.

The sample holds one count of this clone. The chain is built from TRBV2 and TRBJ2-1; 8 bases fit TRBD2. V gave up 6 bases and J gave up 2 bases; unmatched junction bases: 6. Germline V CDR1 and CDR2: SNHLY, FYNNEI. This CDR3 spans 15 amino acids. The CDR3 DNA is TGTGCCAGCAGCCCGGGACTAGTCACCTACAATGAGCAGTTCTTC. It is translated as CASSPGLVTYNEQFF.

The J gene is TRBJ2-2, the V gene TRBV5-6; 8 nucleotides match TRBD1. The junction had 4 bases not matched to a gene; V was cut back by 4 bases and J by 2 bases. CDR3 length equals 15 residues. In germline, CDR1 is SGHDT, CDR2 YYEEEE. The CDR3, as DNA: TGTGCCAGCAGCCGGGGGACAGGCAACACCGGGGAGCTGTTTTTT. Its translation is CASSRGTGNTGELFF.

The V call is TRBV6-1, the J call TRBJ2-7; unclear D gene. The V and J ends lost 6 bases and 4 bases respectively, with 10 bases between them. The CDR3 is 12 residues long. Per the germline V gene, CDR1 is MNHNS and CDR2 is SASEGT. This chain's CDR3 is CASSVDGYEQYF. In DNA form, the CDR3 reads TGTGCCAGCAGCGTCGACGGATACGAGCAGTACTTC.

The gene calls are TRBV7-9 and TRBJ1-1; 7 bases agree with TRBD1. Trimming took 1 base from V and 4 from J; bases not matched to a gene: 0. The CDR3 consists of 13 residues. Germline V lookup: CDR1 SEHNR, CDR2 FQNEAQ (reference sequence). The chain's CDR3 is CASSLGDSTEAFF. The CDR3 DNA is TGTGCCAGCAGCTTAGGGGACAGCACTGAAGCTTTCTTT.

The chain's CDR3 is CASSERAAVLAGTQYF. DNA for the CDR3: TGTGCCAGCAGTGAGAGGGCAGCGGTGCTAGCGGGAACGCAGTATTTT. The chain links TRBV2 to TRBJ2-3; 9 bases align to TRBD2. The CDR3 covers 16 residues. Trimming removed 3 bases from V and 9 bases from J; junction bases left unmatched: 13. CDR1 is SNHLY, CDR2 FYNNEI, per germline.